The entry that follows covers one T cell receptor beta chain sequence. Its antigen remains unknown. V trimming: 2 bases; J trimming: 5 bases; junction bases outside the gene matches: 5. CDR1 is MNHEY, CDR2 SVGEGT, per germline. There are 15 residues in the CDR3. The data are from a study of response to subunit inactivated influenza vaccine. Findings and caveats of the study: T cells newly recruited by each seasonal influenza vaccination are few, the authors suggested.

One entry per CDR3 protein results from TCRdb running MiXCR on the RT-PCR reads. Here the sample spans roughly 500,000 distinct CDR3 sequences, around 25% being singletons. The sample was CD4+ T cells sorted from PBMCs, taken roughly 5 days after vaccination. The origin of this receptor is a middle-aged man who received an inactivated influenza vaccine. The chain links TRBV6-2 or TRBV6-3 to TRBJ1-5, with 8 nucleotides matching TRBD1. The DNA for the CDR3 is TGTGCCAGCAGTTACGGAGGGACAGGCTATCAGCCCCAGCATTTT. Translation: CASSYGGTGYQPQHF.